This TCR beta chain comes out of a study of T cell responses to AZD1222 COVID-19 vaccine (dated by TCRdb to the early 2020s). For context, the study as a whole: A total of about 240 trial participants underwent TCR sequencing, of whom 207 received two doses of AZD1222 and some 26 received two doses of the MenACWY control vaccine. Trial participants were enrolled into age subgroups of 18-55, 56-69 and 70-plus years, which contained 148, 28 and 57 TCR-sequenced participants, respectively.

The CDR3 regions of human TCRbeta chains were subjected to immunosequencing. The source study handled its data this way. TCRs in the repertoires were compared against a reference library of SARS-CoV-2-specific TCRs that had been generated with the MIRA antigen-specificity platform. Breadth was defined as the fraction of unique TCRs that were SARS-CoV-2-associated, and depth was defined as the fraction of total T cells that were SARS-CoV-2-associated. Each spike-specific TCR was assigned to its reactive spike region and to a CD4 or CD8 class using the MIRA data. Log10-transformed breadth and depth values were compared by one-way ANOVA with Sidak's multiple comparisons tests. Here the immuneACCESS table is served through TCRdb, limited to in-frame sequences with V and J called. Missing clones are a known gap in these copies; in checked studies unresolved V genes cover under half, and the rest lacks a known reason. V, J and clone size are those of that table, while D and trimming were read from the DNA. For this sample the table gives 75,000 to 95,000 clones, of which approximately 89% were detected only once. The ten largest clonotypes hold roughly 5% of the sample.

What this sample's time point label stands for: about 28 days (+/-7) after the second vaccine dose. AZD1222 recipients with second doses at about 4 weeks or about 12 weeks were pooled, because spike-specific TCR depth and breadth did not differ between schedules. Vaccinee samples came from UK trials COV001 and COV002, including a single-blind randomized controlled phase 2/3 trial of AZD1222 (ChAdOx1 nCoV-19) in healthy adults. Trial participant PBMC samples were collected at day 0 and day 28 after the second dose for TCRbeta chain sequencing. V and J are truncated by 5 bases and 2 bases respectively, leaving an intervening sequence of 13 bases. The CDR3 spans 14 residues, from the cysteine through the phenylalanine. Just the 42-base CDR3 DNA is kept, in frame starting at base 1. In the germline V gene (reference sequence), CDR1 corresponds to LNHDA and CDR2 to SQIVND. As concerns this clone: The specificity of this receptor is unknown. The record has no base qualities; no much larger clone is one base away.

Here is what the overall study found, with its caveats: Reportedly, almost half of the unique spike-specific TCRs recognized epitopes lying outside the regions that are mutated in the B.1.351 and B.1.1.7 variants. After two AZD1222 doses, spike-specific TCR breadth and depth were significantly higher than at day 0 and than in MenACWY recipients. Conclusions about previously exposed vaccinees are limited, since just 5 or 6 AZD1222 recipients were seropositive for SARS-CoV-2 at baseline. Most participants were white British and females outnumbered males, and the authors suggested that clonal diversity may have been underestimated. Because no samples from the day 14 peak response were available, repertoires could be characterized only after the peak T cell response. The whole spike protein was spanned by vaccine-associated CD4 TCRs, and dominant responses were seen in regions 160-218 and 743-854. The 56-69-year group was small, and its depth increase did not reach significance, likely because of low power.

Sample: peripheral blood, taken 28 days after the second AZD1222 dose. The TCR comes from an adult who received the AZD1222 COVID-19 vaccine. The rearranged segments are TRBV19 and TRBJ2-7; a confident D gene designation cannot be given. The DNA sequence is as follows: TGTGCCAGTAGTCATCGGACCGACCCCTACGAGCAGTACTTC. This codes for CASSHRTDPYEQYF.